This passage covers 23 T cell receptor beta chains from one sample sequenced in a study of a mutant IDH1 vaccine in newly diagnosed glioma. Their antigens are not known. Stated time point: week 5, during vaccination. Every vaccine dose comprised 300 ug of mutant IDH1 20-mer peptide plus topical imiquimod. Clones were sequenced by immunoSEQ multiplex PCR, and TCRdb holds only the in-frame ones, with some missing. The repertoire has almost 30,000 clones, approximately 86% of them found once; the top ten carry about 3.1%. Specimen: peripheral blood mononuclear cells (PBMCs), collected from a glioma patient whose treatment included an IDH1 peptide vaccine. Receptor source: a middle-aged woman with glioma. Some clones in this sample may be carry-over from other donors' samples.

CDR3 residues: CASSAGTGSSYEQYF. In DNA, the CDR3 is TGTGCCAGCAGCGCCGGGACAGGGAGCTCCTACGAGCAGTACTTC. V is TRBV7-8 and J is TRBJ2-7, with 9 nucleotides matching TRBD1. J was trimmed by 0 bases and V by 5 bases; bases with no gene match: 5. The V gene's germline CDR1 is SGHVS and CDR2 FQNEAQ. The CDR3 consists of 15 residues.

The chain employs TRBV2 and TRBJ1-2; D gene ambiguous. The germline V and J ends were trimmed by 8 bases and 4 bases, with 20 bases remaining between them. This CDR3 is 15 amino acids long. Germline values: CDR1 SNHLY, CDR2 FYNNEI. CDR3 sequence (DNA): TGTGCCAGCTCCCCCTCGGCTCAAGGAGGCTATGGCTACACCTTC. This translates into CASSPSAQGGYGYTF.

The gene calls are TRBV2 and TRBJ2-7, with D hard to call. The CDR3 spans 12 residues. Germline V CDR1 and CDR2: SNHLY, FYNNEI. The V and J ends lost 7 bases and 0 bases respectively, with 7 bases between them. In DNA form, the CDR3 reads TGTGCCAGCATTGTCAGCTCCTACGAGCAGTACTTC. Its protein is CASIVSSYEQYF.

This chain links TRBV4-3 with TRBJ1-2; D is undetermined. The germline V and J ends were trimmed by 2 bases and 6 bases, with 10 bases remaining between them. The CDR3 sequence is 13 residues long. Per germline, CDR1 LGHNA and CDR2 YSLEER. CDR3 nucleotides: TGCGCCAGCAGCCAAAATACGGCTGATGGCTACACCTTC. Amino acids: CASSQNTADGYTF.

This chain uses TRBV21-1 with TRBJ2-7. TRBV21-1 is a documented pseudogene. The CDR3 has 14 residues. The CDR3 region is CASSKNAPSYEQYF. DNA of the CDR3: TGTGCCAGCAGCAAGAACGCTCCCTCCTACGAGCAGTACTTC.

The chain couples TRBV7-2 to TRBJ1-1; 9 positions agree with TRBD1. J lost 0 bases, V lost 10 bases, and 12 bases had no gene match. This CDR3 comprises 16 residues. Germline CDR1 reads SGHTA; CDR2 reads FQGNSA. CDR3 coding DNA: TGTGCCATCTCCGGGACAGGGATACCTATGAACACTGAAGCTTTCTTT. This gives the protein CAISGTGIPMNTEAFF.

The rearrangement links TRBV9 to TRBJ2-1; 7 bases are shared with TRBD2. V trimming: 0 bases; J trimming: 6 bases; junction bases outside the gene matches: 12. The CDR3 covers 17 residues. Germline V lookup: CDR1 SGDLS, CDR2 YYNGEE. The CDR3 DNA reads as TGTGCCAGCAGCGTAGCTGTCAGCGGGACCCCTATCAATGAGCAGTTCTTC. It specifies CASSVAVSGTPINEQFF.

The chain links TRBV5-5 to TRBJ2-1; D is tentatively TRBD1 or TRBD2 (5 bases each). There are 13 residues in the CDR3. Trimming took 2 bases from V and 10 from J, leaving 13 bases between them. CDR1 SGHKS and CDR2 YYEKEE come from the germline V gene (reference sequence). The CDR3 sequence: CASSFLGPREQFF. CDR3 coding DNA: TGTGCCAGCAGCTTTTTGGGACCTAGGGAGCAGTTCTTC.

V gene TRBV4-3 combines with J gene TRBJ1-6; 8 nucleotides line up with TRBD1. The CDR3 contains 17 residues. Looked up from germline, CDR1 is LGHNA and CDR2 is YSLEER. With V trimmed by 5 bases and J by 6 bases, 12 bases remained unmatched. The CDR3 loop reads CASSYMDQGAVNSPLHF. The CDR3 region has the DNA TGCGCCAGCAGCTACATGGACCAGGGGGCTGTTAATTCACCCCTCCACTTT.

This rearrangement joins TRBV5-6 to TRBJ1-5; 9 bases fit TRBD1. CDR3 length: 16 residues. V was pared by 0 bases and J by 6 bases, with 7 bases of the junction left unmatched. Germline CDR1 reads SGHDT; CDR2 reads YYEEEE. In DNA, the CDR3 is TGTGCCAGCAGCTTGGGGACCGGGACAGGGAGTCAGCCCCAGCATTTT. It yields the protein CASSLGTGTGSQPQHF. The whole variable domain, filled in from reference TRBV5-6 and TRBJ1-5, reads DAGVTQSPTHLIKTRGQQVTLRCSPKSGHDTVSWYQQALGQGPQFIFQYYEEEERQRGNFPDRFSGHQFPNYSSELNVNALLLGDSALYLCASSLGTGTGSQPQHFGDGTRLSIL.

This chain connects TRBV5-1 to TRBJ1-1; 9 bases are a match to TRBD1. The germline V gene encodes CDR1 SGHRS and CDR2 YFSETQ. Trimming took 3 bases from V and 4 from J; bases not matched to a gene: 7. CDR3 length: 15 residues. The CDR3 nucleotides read TGCGCCAGCAGCTCCCCCGGGACAGGGTCCACTGAAGCTTTCTTT. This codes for CASSSPGTGSTEAFF.

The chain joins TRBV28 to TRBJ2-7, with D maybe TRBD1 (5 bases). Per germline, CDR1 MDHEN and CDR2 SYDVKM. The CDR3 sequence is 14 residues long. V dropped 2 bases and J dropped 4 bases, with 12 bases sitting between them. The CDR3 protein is CASSLQGRAYEQYF. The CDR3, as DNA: TGTGCCAGCAGTTTACAGGGTAGGGCATACGAGCAGTACTTC.

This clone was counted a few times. CDR3 nucleotides: TGTGCCAGCAGTGAGGTGGTAGACACTGAAGCTTTCTTT. This codes for CASSEVVDTEAFF. The chain carries TRBV6-1 and TRBJ1-1, with D unclear. Per germline, CDR1 MNHNS and CDR2 SASEGT. This CDR3 spans 13 amino acids. Trimming shortened V by 3 bases and J by 3 bases, and 8 bases separated the two germline ends.

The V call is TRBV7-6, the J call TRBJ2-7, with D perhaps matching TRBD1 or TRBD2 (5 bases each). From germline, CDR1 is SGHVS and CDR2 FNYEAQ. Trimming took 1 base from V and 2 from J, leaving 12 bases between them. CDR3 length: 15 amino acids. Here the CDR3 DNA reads TGTGCCAGCAGCTTAGAGCCCCGGGGACCCTACGAGCAGTACTTC. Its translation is CASSLEPRGPYEQYF.

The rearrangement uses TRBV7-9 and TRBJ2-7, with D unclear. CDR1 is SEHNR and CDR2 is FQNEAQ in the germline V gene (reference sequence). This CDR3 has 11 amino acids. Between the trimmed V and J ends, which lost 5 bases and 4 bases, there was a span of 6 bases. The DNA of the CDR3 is TGTGCCAGCAGCGCCTATTACGAGCAGTACTTC. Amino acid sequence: CASSAYYEQYF.

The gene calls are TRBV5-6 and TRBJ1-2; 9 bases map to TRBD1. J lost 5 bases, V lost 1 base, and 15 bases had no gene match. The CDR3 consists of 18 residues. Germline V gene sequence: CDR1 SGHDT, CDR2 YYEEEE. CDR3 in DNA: TGTGCCAGCAGCTTGACAGGGGGCCACCCGGGACCCCCTTATGGCTACACCTTC. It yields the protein CASSLTGGHPGPPYGYTF. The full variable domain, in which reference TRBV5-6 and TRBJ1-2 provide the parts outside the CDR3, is DAGVTQSPTHLIKTRGQQVTLRCSPKSGHDTVSWYQQALGQGPQFIFQYYEEEERQRGNFPDRFSGHQFPNYSSELNVNALLLGDSALYLCASSLTGGHPGPPYGYTFGSGTRLTVV.

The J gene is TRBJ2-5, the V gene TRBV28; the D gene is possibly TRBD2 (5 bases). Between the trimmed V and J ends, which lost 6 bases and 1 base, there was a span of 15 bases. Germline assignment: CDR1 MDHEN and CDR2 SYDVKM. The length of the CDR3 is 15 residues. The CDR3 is CASRAQRFTQETQYF. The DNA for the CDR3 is TGTGCCAGCAGGGCTCAGCGGTTTACCCAAGAGACCCAGTACTTC.

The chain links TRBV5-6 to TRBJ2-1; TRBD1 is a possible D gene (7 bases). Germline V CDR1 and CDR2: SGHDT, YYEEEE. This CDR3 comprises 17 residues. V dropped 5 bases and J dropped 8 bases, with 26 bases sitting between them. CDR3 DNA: TGTGCCAGCAGGACAGGGTTGGGCGCGGGATGGAAAGATGAGCAGTTCTTC. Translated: CASRTGLGAGWKDEQFF.

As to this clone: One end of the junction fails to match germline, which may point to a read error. The CDR3 region is CASSLSGDGHF. The CDR3 DNA follows: TGTGCCAGCAGCTTATCAGGAGATGGTCACTTC. The chain employs TRBV7-8 and TRBJ2-7; D unresolved. The V gene's germline CDR1 is SGHVS and CDR2 FQNEAQ. The length of the CDR3 is 11 residues.

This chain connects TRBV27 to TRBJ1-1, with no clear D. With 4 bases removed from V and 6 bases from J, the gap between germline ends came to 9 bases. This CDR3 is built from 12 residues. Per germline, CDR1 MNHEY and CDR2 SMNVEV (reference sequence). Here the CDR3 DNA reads TGTGCCAGCAGTTCACCTGGGCCTGAAGCTTTCTTT. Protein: CASSSPGPEAFF.

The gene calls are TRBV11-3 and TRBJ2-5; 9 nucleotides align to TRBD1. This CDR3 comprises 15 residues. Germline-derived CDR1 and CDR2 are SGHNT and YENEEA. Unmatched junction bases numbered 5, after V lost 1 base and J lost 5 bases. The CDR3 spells CASSLGTGVAETQYF. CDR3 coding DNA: TGTGCCAGCAGCTTAGGGACAGGGGTAGCGGAGACCCAGTACTTC.

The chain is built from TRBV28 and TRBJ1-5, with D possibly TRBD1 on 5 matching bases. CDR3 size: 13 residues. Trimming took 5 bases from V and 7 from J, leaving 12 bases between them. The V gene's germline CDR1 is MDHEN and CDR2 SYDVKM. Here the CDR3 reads CASSRGDGQPQHF. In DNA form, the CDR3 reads TGTGCCAGCAGTCGAGGGGATGGACAGCCCCAGCATTTT.

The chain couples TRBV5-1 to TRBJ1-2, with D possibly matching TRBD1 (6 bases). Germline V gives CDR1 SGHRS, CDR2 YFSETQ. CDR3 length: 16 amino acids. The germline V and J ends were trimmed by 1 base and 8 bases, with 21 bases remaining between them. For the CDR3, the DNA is TGCGCCAGCAGCTTGAGTGACAGGCTAGGTGAAGGGGGCTACACCTTC. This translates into CASSLSDRLGEGGYTF.